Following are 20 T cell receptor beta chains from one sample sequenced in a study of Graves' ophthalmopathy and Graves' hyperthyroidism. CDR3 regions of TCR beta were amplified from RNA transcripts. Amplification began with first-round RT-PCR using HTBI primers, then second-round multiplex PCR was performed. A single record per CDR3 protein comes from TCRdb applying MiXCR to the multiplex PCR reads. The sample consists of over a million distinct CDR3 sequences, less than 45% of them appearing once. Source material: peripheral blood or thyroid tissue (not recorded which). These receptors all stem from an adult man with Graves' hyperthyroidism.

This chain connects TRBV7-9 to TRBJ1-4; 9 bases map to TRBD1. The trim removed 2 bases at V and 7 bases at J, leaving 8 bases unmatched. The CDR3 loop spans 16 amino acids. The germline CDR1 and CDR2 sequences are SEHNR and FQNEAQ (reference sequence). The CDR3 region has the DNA TGTGCCAGCAGCTTACGCAGGACAGGGGAAGGTGAAAAACTGTTTTTT. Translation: CASSLRRTGEGEKLFF.

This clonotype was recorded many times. The CDR3 reads CASSAAGTGVDGYTF. DNA for the CDR3: TGTGCCAGCAGCGCCGCCGGGACAGGGGTGGATGGCTACACCTTC. This sequence joins TRBV9 and TRBJ1-2, with 10 nucleotides matching TRBD1. V gave up 3 bases and J gave up 6 bases; unmatched junction bases: 8. The CDR3 runs 15 residues. Germline CDR1 SGDLS, CDR2 YYNGEE.

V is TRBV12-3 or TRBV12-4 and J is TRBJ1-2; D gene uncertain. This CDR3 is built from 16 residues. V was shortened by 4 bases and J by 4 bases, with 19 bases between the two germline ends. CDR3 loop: CASSYGLDPRPYGYTF. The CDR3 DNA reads TGTGCCAGCAGTTATGGGTTAGATCCAAGGCCCTATGGCTACACCTTC.

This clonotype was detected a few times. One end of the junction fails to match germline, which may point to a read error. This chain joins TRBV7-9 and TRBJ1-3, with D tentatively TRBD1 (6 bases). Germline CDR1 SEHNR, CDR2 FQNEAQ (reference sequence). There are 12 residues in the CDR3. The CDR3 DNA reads TGTGCCAGCACTCCCGGCCCGACAGGACGACTCTTT. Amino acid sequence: CASTPGPTGRLF.

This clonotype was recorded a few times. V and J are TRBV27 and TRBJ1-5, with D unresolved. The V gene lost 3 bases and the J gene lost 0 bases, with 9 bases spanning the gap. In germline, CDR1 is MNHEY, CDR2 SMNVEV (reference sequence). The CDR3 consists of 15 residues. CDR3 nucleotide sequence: TGTGCCAGCAGTTTCTCTCCGGTTAGCAATCAGCCCCAGCATTTT. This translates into CASSFSPVSNQPQHF.

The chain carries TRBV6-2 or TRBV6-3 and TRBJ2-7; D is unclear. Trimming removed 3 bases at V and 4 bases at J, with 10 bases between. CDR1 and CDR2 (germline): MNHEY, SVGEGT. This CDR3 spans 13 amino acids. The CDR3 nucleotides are TGTGCCAGCAGTTATGGACCTGGGTACGAGCAGTACTTC. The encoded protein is CASSYGPGYEQYF.

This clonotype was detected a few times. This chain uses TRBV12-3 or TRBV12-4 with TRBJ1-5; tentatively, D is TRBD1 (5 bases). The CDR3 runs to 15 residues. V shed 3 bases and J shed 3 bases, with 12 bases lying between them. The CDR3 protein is CASSFGDGFNQPQHF. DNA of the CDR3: TGTGCCAGCAGTTTTGGGGACGGATTCAATCAGCCCCAGCATTTT.

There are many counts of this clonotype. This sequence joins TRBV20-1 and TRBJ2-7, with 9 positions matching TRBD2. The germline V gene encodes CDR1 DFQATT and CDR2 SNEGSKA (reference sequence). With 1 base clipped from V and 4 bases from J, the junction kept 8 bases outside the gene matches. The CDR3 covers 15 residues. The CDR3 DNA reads TGCAGTGCTAGAGGTGGGGAGCGGGAGGCTTACGAGCAGTACTTC. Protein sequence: CSARGGEREAYEQYF.

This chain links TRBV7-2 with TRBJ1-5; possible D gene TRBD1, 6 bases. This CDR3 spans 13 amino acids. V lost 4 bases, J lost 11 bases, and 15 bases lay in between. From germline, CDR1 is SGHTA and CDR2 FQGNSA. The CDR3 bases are TGTGCCAGCAGCTCGGGGGGCCAAGAGACCCAGCATTTT. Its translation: CASSSGGQETQHF.

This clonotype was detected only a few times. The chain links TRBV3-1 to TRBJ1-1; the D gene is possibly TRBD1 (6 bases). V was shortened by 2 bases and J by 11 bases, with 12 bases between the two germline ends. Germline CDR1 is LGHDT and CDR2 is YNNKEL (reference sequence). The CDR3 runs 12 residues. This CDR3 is CASSQTGIDAFF. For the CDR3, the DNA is TGTGCCAGCAGCCAAACAGGGATCGACGCTTTCTTT.

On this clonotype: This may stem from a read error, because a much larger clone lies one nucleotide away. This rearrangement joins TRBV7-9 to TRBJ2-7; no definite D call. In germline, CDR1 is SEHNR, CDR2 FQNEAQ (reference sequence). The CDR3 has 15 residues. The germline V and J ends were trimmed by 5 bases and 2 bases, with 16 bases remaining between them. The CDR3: CASSPWGKPTYEQYF. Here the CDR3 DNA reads TGTGCCAGCAGCCCCTGGGGAAAACCCACCTACGAGCAGTACTTC.

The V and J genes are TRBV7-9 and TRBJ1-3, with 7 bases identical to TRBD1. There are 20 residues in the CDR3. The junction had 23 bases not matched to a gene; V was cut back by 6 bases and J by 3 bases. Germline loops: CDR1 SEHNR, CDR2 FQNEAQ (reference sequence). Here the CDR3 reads CASRQELDRVKEVVGNTIYF. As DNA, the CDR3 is TGTGCCAGCAGACAAGAACTAGACAGGGTGAAGGAGGTGGTTGGAAACACCATATATTTT. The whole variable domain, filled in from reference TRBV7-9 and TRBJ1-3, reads DTGVSQNPRHKITKRGQNVTFRCDPISEHNRLYWYRQTLGQGPEFLTYFQNEAQLEKSRLLSDRFSAERPKGSFSTLEIQRTEQGDSAMYLCASRQELDRVKEVVGNTIYFGEGSWLTVV.

The chain's CDR3 is CASSPTPGLHQETQYF. Here the CDR3 DNA reads TGTGCCAGTAGCCCAACACCGGGACTACACCAAGAGACCCAGTACTTC. This rearrangement joins TRBV19 to TRBJ2-5; 7 bases agree with TRBD2. Germline loops: CDR1 LNHDA, CDR2 SQIVND (reference sequence). The CDR3 is made up of 16 amino acids. V gave up 6 bases and J gave up 0 bases; unmatched junction bases: 10.

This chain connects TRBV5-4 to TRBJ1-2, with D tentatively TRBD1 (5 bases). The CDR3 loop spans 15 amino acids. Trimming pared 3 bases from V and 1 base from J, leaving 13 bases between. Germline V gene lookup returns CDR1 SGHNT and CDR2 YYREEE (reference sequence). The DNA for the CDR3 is TGTGCCAGCAGCTCGGCTAAGGGACTTAACTATGGCTACACCTTC. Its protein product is CASSSAKGLNYGYTF.

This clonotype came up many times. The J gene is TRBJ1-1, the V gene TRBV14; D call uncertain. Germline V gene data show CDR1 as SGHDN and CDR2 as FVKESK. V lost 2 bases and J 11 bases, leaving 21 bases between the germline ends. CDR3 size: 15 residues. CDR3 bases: TGTGCCAGCAGCCAACATATTGGGAGCGGACGAGAGGCTTTCTTT. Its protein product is CASSQHIGSGREAFF.

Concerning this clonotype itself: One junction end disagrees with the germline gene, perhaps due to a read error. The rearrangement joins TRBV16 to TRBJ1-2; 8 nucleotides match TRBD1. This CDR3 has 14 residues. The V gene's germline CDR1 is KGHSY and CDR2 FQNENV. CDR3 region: CVSRQGTANYGYTF. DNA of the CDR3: TGTGTCAGCAGACAGGGGACTGCTAACTATGGCTACACCTTC.

DNA for the CDR3: TGTGCCAGTCCGCGGGACAGGTACGAGCAGTACTTC. Amino acids: CASPRDRYEQYF. The genes are TRBV7-3 and TRBJ2-7; 8 positions match TRBD1. The CDR3 runs to 12 residues. V shed 9 bases and J 4 bases; nucleotides not matched to a gene: 5. From germline, CDR1 is SGHTA and CDR2 FQGTGA.

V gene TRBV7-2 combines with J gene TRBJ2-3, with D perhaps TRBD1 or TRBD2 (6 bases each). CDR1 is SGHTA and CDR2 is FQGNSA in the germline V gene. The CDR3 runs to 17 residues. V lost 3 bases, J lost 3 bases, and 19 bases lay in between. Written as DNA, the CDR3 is TGTGCCAGCAGCTTGGACGGGGGCCTAGTGGAAACAGATACGCAGTATTTT. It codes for CASSLDGGLVETDTQYF.

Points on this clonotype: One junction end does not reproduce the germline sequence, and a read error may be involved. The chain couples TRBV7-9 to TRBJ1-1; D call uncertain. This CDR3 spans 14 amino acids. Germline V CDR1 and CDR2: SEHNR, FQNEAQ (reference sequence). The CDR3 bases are TGCGCCAGCAGCCAAGATCTGGGCATCCGCGAAGCTTTCTTT. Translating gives CASSQDLGIREAFF.

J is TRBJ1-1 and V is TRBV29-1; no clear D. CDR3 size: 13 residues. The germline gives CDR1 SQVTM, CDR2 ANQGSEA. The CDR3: CTATGGQNTEAFF. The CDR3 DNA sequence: TGCACCGCGACGGGTGGGCAGAACACTGAAGCTTTCTTT.